This T cell receptor (beta chain) was identified in a study of T-cell reconstitution after alpha-beta-depleted transplantation in children. Study conclusions and caveats: T-cell counts and diversity at one year post-transplant came mainly from newly produced T cells.

A library of TCRbeta sequences, prepared with unique molecular identifiers, was generated. TCRdb re-derived calls from the PCR reads in MiXCR, one entry per CDR3 protein. The repertoire holds a few hundred thousand distinct CDR3 sequences, with roughly 7.8% as singletons. Concerning this clonotype itself: Antigen: not known.

CDR3 length: 16 residues. Germline values: CDR1 LGHNA, CDR2 YSLEER. V was trimmed by 1 base and J by 1 base, leaving 12 bases between them. V and J are TRBV4-3 and TRBJ2-3; tentatively, D is TRBD1 or TRBD2 (5 bases each). Sequenced material: peripheral blood, taken 360 days after TCRalphabeta/CD19-depleted stem cell transplant. The TCR was taken from a female patient between 2 and 10 years old who had a stem cell transplant for Fanconi anemia, so the T cells may come from the graft donor. DNA for the CDR3: TGCGCCAGCAGCCAAGTAGGTGGGGGACGCACAGATACGCAGTATTTT. Translation: CASSQVGGGRTDTQYF.